A selection of T cell receptor beta chains follows, all from one sample in a study of blood T cell repertoires in COVID-19. Assay used: immunoSEQ multiplex PCR; TCRdb lists only in-frame clones, some missing. The table has about 380,000 clones, 70% to 90% seen once; the top ten hold 1% to 1.5%. Sample: PBMCs or T cells enriched from blood (not recorded which). These receptors originate from a young man who had recovered from COVID-19. CDR3s include the opening cysteine and the closing phenylalanine or tryptophan. D genes are given only for firm matches. The listing skips clone size in some rows; elsewhere it reads once, few, many or a size class.

cdr3_length	v_call	j_call	d_call	clone_size	cdr3_nt	cdr3_aa
16	TRBV5-6	TRBJ2-1	TRBD2	-	TGTGCCAGCAGCTTGGCGGCTAGCGGGGGGTTAGGTGAGCAGTTCTTC	CASSLAASGGLGEQFF
11	TRBV25-1	TRBJ2-7	-	-	TGTGCCAGCAGTGAATCGGTCGAGCAGTACTTC	CASSESVEQYF
13	TRBV9	TRBJ1-2	-	-	TGTGCCAGCAGCGAGTCTGTAGACTATGGCTACACCTTC	CASSESVDYGYTF
16	TRBV10-1	TRBJ2-7	TRBD1	-	TGCGCCAGCAGTGAGGCAGGGGGCGCATCCTCCTACGAGCAGTACTTC	CASSEAGGASSYEQYF
14	TRBV9	TRBJ2-3	TRBD2	-	TGTGCCAGCAGCACTAGCGGGGGGGCCTATACGCAGTATTTT	CASSTSGGAYTQYF
14	TRBV19	TRBJ1-1	TRBD1	-	TGTGCCAGTAGTCCGCGGACAGGGAACACTGAAGCTTTCTTT	CASSPRTGNTEAFF
12	TRBV30	TRBJ1-1	-	-	TGTGCCTGGACGACCGGGGGGACTGAAGCTTTCTTT	CAWTTGGTEAFF
14	TRBV2	TRBJ1-1	TRBD1	-	TGTGCCAGCAGTGTATTAGGGGGCAGAACTGAAGCTTTCTTT	CASSVLGGRTEAFF
12	TRBV5-5	TRBJ2-7	-	once	TGTGCCAGCAGCCCAGACAGCTACGAGCAGTACTTC	CASSPDSYEQYF
13	TRBV29-1	TRBJ2-7	-	-	TGCAGCGTTACTGGTCGACTAGCCTACGAGCAGTACTTC	CSVTGRLAYEQYF
14	TRBV7-9	TRBJ1-3	TRBD1	once	TGTGCCAGCAGCCAACAGGGGGCGTTAAACACCATATATTTT	CASSQQGALNTIYF
14	TRBV11-2	TRBJ1-4	TRBD1	-	TGTGCCAGCAGCCAACGACAGGGAAATGAAAAACTGTTTTTT	CASSQRQGNEKLFF
14	TRBV7-9	TRBJ2-7	-	few	TGTGCCAGCAGCTTAGTTCCTAGCGAGGCCGAGCAGTACTTC	CASSLVPSEAEQYF
16	TRBV25-1	TRBJ1-2	TRBD1	-	TGTGCCAGCAGTGAATGGCAGGGGGCGCAGGAAGATGGCTACACCTTC	CASSEWQGAQEDGYTF
16	TRBV9	TRBJ2-7	TRBD1	few	TGTGCCAGCAGCGTAGAGGGACAGGGGAGCTCCTACGAGCAGTACTTC	CASSVEGQGSSYEQYF
15	TRBV5-1	TRBJ1-2	TRBD1	-	TGCGCCAGCAGCTTGGCGGGACAGGGGAACTATGGCTACACCTTC	CASSLAGQGNYGYTF
13	TRBV7-9	TRBJ2-2	TRBD1	few	TGTGCCAGCAGCTCAACAGGGGACGGGGAGCTGTTTTTT	CASSSTGDGELFF
13	TRBV29-1	TRBJ1-2	-	once	TGCAGCGCCTCGACAGGCACTAACTATGGCTACACCTTC	CSASTGTNYGYTF
14	TRBV9	TRBJ1-4	TRBD1	few	TGTGCCAGCAGCGTAGGACAGGGAAGTGAAAAACTGTTTTTT	CASSVGQGSEKLFF
9	TRBV5-4	TRBJ1-1	TRBD1	-	TGTGCCACCGACAGGGACGCTTTCTTT	CATDRDAFF
11	TRBV5-1	TRBJ1-2	-	-	TGCGCCAGCGCCGAGGCCGGTGGCTACACCTTC	CASAEAGGYTF
17	TRBV5-4	TRBJ2-3	TRBD2	-	TGTGCCAGCAGCCTCAGACTAGCGGGGGCCAGCACAGATACGCAGTATTTT	CASSLRLAGASTDTQYF
14	TRBV11-2	TRBJ1-6	-	-	TGTGCCAGCAGCTTAGGAACCGGGATCTCACCCCTCCACTTT	CASSLGTGISPLHF
13	TRBV12-3/TRBV12-4	TRBJ1-1	-	-	TGTGCCAGTTCGTCGATAGGCGGGTCTCCAGCTTTCTTT	CASSSIGGSPAFF
15	TRBV5-6	TRBJ2-1	-	-	TGTGCCAGCAGCCTCGCGGGATTTTCCTACAATGAGCAGTTCTTC	CASSLAGFSYNEQFF
15	TRBV2	TRBJ1-1	-	-	TGTGCCAGCAGTGAAAAGACAGCCATGAACACTGAAGCTTTCTTT	CASSEKTAMNTEAFF
14	TRBV7-9	TRBJ2-3	-	-	TGTGCCAGCAGCCTCAGTGTGGGAGGAGATACGCAGTATTTT	CASSLSVGGDTQYF
15	TRBV29-1	TRBJ2-2	-	-	TGCAGCGCTAGAGCCGTCGGACAAATCACCGGGGAGCTGTTTTTT	CSARAVGQITGELFF
17	TRBV5-1	TRBJ2-7	TRBD1	-	TGCGCCAGCAGCGCAACATCGGGACAGGGGAATCCCTACGAGCAGTACTTC	CASSATSGQGNPYEQYF
16	TRBV28	TRBJ2-1	TRBD2	-	TGTGCCAGCAGTTTTTCCTTAGCGGGGGGGTACAATGAGCAGTTCTTC	CASSFSLAGGYNEQFF
15	TRBV27	TRBJ2-3	-	-	TGTGCCAGCAGTTTAATTCAGACTAGCACAGATACGCAGTATTTT	CASSLIQTSTDTQYF
14	TRBV2	TRBJ2-5	-	-	TGTGCCAGCAGTGATGGGCAGGCAGTGGAGACCCAGTACTTC	CASSDGQAVETQYF
13	TRBV7-9	TRBJ2-3	-	-	TGTGCCAGCAGCCCACAGGACACAGATACGCAGTATTTT	CASSPQDTDTQYF
14	TRBV30	TRBJ2-5	TRBD2	-	TGTGCCTGGATTATAAGCGGGGGGGTTGGGACCCAGTACTTC	CAWIISGGVGTQYF
13	TRBV7-8	TRBJ2-7	-	-	TGTGCCAGCAGTTTAGCTGGCACCTACGAGCAGTACTTC	CASSLAGTYEQYF
17	TRBV11-2	TRBJ2-1	-	-	TGTGCCAGCAGCTTTGATAGTCTTGGAGAGTTATACAATGAGCAGTTCTTC	CASSFDSLGELYNEQFF
13	TRBV18	TRBJ2-1	-	-	TGTGCCAGCTCAGGTTACCGGGACAATGAGCAGTTCTTC	CASSGYRDNEQFF
15	TRBV18	TRBJ1-2	TRBD1	-	TGTGCCAGCTCACCCTCCGACAGGGGCATCTATGGCTACACCTTC	CASSPSDRGIYGYTF
10	TRBV19	TRBJ1-1	-	-	TGTGCCAGTATGAGAACTGAAGCTTTCTTT	CASMRTEAFF
15	TRBV5-5	TRBJ2-3	-	-	TGTGCCAGCAGCTTCACAGGGAAGGGCGCAGATACGCAGTATTTT	CASSFTGKGADTQYF
15	TRBV7-9	TRBJ1-4	-	-	TGTGCCAGCAGCCGCAACCCCGGTTTTGCCACGGGACTGTTTTTT	CASSRNPGFATGLFF
15	TRBV7-2	TRBJ1-2	-	-	TGTGCCAGCAGCTTATACCACGCGGGCAACTATGGCTACACCTTC	CASSLYHAGNYGYTF
13	TRBV30	TRBJ2-5	-	-	TGTGCCTGGAAAAGGGGCTACCGAGAGACCCAGTACTTC	CAWKRGYRETQYF
13	TRBV7-2	TRBJ2-5	TRBD2	-	TGTGCCAGCAGCGCCGGGGAGGGAGAGACCCAGTACTTC	CASSAGEGETQYF
13	TRBV7-9	TRBJ1-1	TRBD1	-	TGTGCCAGCAGTCAGACAGGGATAACTGAAGCTTTCTTT	CASSQTGITEAFF
15	TRBV18	TRBJ2-3	TRBD1	-	TGTGCCAGCTCACCTGGACGACAGGGGATGGATACGCAGTATTTT	CASSPGRQGMDTQYF
13	TRBV30	TRBJ1-3	TRBD1	-	TGTGCCTGGGGGCAGGGGGCTGGAAACACCATATATTTT	CAWGQGAGNTIYF
15	TRBV19	TRBJ1-5	-	-	TGTGCCAGTAGTAGTTTACAGTATAGCAATCAGCCCCAGCATTTT	CASSSLQYSNQPQHF
12	TRBV11-3	TRBJ2-1	-	once	TGTGCCAGCAGCTTAGGAGCCGATGAGCAGTTCTTC	CASSLGADEQFF
15	TRBV5-1	TRBJ1-5	TRBD1	-	TGCGCCAGCAGCCCGACAGGACAGGGAGATCAGCCCCAGCATTTT	CASSPTGQGDQPQHF